This is a list of T cell receptor beta chains from one sample in a study of blood T cell repertoires in COVID-19. The method was immunoSEQ multiplex PCR; TCRdb's version includes in-frame clones alone and lacks a portion of them. The data contain 200,000 to 250,000 clones, around 87% of them singletons. The sample consisted of peripheral blood. Every receptor here comes from a woman between 45 and 60 years old with COVID-19, enrolled during active disease. Each CDR3 is given with its conserved first and last residue. The D gene is left open where the match is weak. A row's size may be missing; if present it is once, few, many or a size class.

V gene	clone size	J gene	D gene	CDR3 DNA	CDR3 protein
TRBV5-1	-	TRBJ2-2	TRBD1	TGCGCCAGCAGCCCGGACAGGGTTGGGGGATTGATTGGGAATACCGGGGAGCTGTTTTTT	CASSPDRVGGLIGNTGELFF
TRBV18	-	TRBJ2-1	TRBD2	TGTGCCAGCTCACCACCGAGTAATTTGCGGGGGAATGAGCAGTTCTTC	CASSPPSNLRGNEQFF
TRBV18	once	TRBJ2-5	-	TGTGCCAGCTCATTACGAACATCAGGGGAGACCCAGTACTTC	CASSLRTSGETQYF
TRBV7-8	-	TRBJ1-1	-	TGTGCCAGCAGCTTAGGAGGCGGGGGCCTTGAAGCTTTCTTT	CASSLGGGGLEAFF
TRBV27	-	TRBJ1-2	TRBD1	TGTGCCAGCAGTTTCTTCACCGGGACAGGGGTGTATGGCTACACCTTC	CASSFFTGTGVYGYTF
TRBV5-6	-	TRBJ1-2	TRBD1	TGTGCCAGCAGCCCGAAGGGGGCCCACTATGGCTACACCTTC	CASSPKGAHYGYTF
TRBV11-2	-	TRBJ2-2	TRBD2	TGTGCCAGCAGCTACGCCCCCCGGATGACTAGCGGAACCACCGGGGAGCTGTTTTTT	CASSYAPRMTSGTTGELFF
TRBV2	once	TRBJ1-2	-	TGTGCCAGCAGTGCATTGGGGGGGGCTGGCTACACCTTC	CASSALGGAGYTF
TRBV29-1	-	TRBJ2-3	TRBD2	TGCAGCGTTGACGGCGGGGGGGGTACGCAGTATTTT	CSVDGGGGTQYF
TRBV29-1	-	TRBJ2-7	TRBD2	TGCAGCGTTGGTGGTTGGACTAGCGGCTCCTACGAGCAGTACTTC	CSVGGWTSGSYEQYF
TRBV2	-	TRBJ1-5	-	TGTGCCAGCTCCCCACCACCAGGTGGAAATCAGCCCCAGCATTTT	CASSPPPGGNQPQHF
TRBV7-2	-	TRBJ1-3	TRBD1	TGTGCCAGCAGCCTATGGACAGGGACCTCTGGAAACACCATATATTTT	CASSLWTGTSGNTIYF
TRBV5-1	-	TRBJ2-2	-	TGCGCCAGTAATCAGGGTTGGGACACCGGGGAGCTGTTTTTT	CASNQGWDTGELFF
TRBV27	-	TRBJ1-5	TRBD1	TGTGCCAGCAGTCCCTTGGGACAGTATGATCAGCCCCAGCATTTT	CASSPLGQYDQPQHF
TRBV5-1	once	TRBJ2-5	TRBD1	TGCGCCAGCAGTTTTGGGACAGGGAGGGAAGAGACCCAGTACTTC	CASSFGTGREETQYF
TRBV24-1	-	TRBJ2-1	TRBD2	TGTGCCACCAGCCCCCGCGGGGGGCGGAATTTGGTTGAGCAGTTCTTC	CATSPRGGRNLVEQFF
TRBV7-8	-	TRBJ1-4	TRBD1	TGTGCCAGCAGCAGCAGGGACAGGGGGCTATTAGCTAATGAAAAACTGTTTTTT	CASSSRDRGLLANEKLFF
TRBV6-5	-	TRBJ1-4	-	TGTGCCAGCAGTCTCCAGGGAGGAAGGAATGAAAAACTGTTTTTT	CASSLQGGRNEKLFF
TRBV19	-	TRBJ1-2	TRBD1	TGTGCCAGTAGTATAGGGGGACAGAGGAACTATGGCTACACCTTC	CASSIGGQRNYGYTF
TRBV5-1	few	TRBJ2-1	TRBD2	TGCGCCAGCAGCTTTGAGACTGGGGGGGATGAGCAGTTCTTC	CASSFETGGDEQFF
TRBV7-2	-	TRBJ2-2	TRBD2	TGTGCCAGCAGCTTAGCCCCCCTCCAGCGGGGGGGCCCCGGGGAGCTGTTTTTT	CASSLAPLQRGGPGELFF
TRBV11-3	once	TRBJ2-7	-	TGTGCCAGCAGCTTACGGGACTCGTTTACTCGTGAGCAGTACTTC	CASSLRDSFTREQYF
TRBV5-6	-	TRBJ1-5	TRBD1	TGTGCCAGCAGCCCCCGGCCGGGACAGGGGAACAATCAGCCCCAGCATTTT	CASSPRPGQGNNQPQHF
TRBV15	-	TRBJ2-5	-	TGTGCCACCAGCAGAGATATCTCCTCTAGCAAAGGGAAGACCCAGTACTTC	CATSRDISSSKGKTQYF
TRBV2	few	TRBJ2-7	-	TGTGCCAGCCTCAGGGACTCGGGCGAGCAGTACTTC	CASLRDSGEQYF
TRBV5-1	-	TRBJ1-1	TRBD1	TGCGCCAGCAGCTCAATACAGGGGGGTAACACTGAAGCTTTCTTT	CASSSIQGGNTEAFF
TRBV25-1	-	TRBJ1-3	TRBD1	TGTGCCAGATTGGACAGGGGGACGGGAAACACCATATATTTT	CARLDRGTGNTIYF
TRBV18	-	TRBJ2-2	-	TGTGCCAGCTCACTCCAGGGGCAACACACCGGGGAGCTGTTTTTT	CASSLQGQHTGELFF
TRBV12-3/TRBV12-4	-	TRBJ2-1	TRBD1	TGTGCCAGCAGTTTGGGACAGGGGGAGTTCTTC	CASSLGQGEFF
TRBV5-6	-	TRBJ1-1	-	TGTGCCAGCAGCTCTTTACAGGGTCGCGCTGAAGCTTTCTTT	CASSSLQGRAEAFF
TRBV6-2/TRBV6-3	-	TRBJ1-2	-	TGTGCCAGCAGTTTGGAACGGGACTATGGCTACACCTTC	CASSLERDYGYTF
TRBV5-1	-	TRBJ2-3	TRBD1	TGCGCCAGCAGCTTGGAGGGGACAGGGGGCTGGGATACGCAGTATTTT	CASSLEGTGGWDTQYF
TRBV27	-	TRBJ2-5	-	TGTGCCAGCAGTCCCCAGGGCTTGGGGGGGACCCAGTACTTC	CASSPQGLGGTQYF
TRBV27	-	TRBJ2-7	-	TGTGCCAGCAGTTTCTCAAGGGGCCAGGGAGGCTACGAGCAGTACTTC	CASSFSRGQGGYEQYF
TRBV30	-	TRBJ1-1	TRBD1	TGTGCCTGGAGCACTAAAATCGGGACAGGGAGGTTTACGACTGAAGCTTTCTTT	CAWSTKIGTGRFTTEAFF
TRBV19	-	TRBJ1-6	-	TGTGCCAGTAGAGGGGACAACTCCTATAATTCACCCCTCCACTTT	CASRGDNSYNSPLHF
TRBV6-4	-	TRBJ2-2	-	TGTGCCAGCAGTAAGACAGTGAACACCGGGGAGCTGTTTTTT	CASSKTVNTGELFF
TRBV5-1	-	TRBJ2-3	-	TGCGCCAGCAGCTTAACGGGGGGCACCACAGATACGCAGTATTTT	CASSLTGGTTDTQYF
TRBV5-1	-	TRBJ1-2	TRBD1	TGCGCCAGCAGCACCCGAGACAGGGTCCGCCCGTACACCTTC	CASSTRDRVRPYTF
TRBV3-1/TRBV3-2	-	TRBJ2-1	TRBD2	TGTGCCAGCAGCCAAGCTCTAGCGGGGGGGCTCAATGAGCAGTTCTTC	CASSQALAGGLNEQFF
TRBV6-2/TRBV6-3	-	TRBJ1-2	-	TGTGCCAGCAGCACTACGACCGCGGTAGGCTACACCTTC	CASSTTTAVGYTF
TRBV7-6	-	TRBJ1-6	-	TGTGCCAGCAGCTCCGGTTCTAATTCACCCCTCCACTTT	CASSSGSNSPLHF
TRBV6-5	-	TRBJ1-6	TRBD1	TGTGCCAGCAGTCCTAAATCGACAGGGAGTTCACCCCTCCACTTT	CASSPKSTGSSPLHF
TRBV2	-	TRBJ2-5	-	TGTGCCAGCAGACCCCCCGGGGAGACCCAGTACTTC	CASRPPGETQYF
TRBV12-3/TRBV12-4	-	TRBJ1-5	TRBD1	TGTGCCAGCAGTTTACGGACAGGAGAGCCCCAGCATTTT	CASSLRTGEPQHF
TRBV2	-	TRBJ2-1	TRBD2	TGTGCCAGCAGTGAACTAGCGGGGGCCTCGGGGGAGCAGTTCTTC	CASSELAGASGEQFF
TRBV30	few	TRBJ1-2	-	TGTGCCTGGGGTGGACAATACTATGGCTACACCTTC	CAWGGQYYGYTF
TRBV3-1/TRBV3-2	-	TRBJ2-1	TRBD2	TGTGCCAGCAGCCAAGATAGGAGGCTAGCGGTTCCCAGCTCCTACAATGAGCAGTTCTTC	CASSQDRRLAVPSSYNEQFF
TRBV29-1	-	TRBJ1-2	-	TGCAGCGTCTCCGACAGGAACCTCTATGGCTACACCTTC	CSVSDRNLYGYTF
TRBV11-2	-	TRBJ2-2	-	TGTGCCAGCAGTTATCTTACCGGGGAGCTGTTTTTT	CASSYLTGELFF
TRBV3-1/TRBV3-2	-	TRBJ1-1	-	TGTGCCAGCAGCCAAGGATTCCTTAGGCAGGGATCGAACACTGAAGCTTTCTTT	CASSQGFLRQGSNTEAFF
TRBV11-2	-	TRBJ1-4	-	TGTGCCAGCAGGAGGGGGGGGATTGAAAAACTGTTTTTT	CASRRGGIEKLFF
TRBV9	-	TRBJ2-7	-	TGTGCCAGCAGCGTAGCCGGGATCTCCTACGAGCAGTACTTC	CASSVAGISYEQYF
TRBV30	-	TRBJ1-5	-	TGTGCCTGGAGTACCTTCCCAGGGGATCAGCCCCAGCATTTT	CAWSTFPGDQPQHF
TRBV5-5	-	TRBJ2-3	TRBD2	TGTGCCAGCAGCTTTCTAGCGGGGTACACAGATACGCAGTATTTT	CASSFLAGYTDTQYF
TRBV2	-	TRBJ1-2	-	TGTGCCAGCACTTACACCGGACTCGCTAACTATGGCTACACCTTC	CASTYTGLANYGYTF
TRBV9	-	TRBJ2-1	TRBD1	TGTGCCAGCAGCGCAACAGGGGGCTTATACAATGAGCAGTTCTTC	CASSATGGLYNEQFF